This T cell receptor (beta chain) was recovered during a study of cytomegalovirus exposure and HLA in healthy donors. The CDR3 is 16 residues long. Germline CDR1 reads SGHTA; CDR2 reads FQGNSA. J gave up 1 base and V 1 base, and 6 bases lay outside the gene matches. Profiled with immunoSEQ multiplex PCR; TCRdb holds only in-frame clones, not every one. Here the sample spans some 220,000 clones, around nine tenths being singletons. This clonotype originated in a woman aged 18 to 35 in good health and CMV-seronegative. The sample was PBMCs. The V gene is TRBV7-2, the J gene TRBJ1-1; 7 nucleotides match TRBD1. The CDR3 DNA reads TGTGCCAGCAGCTTAGAAGGGACAGCTAGGAACACTGAAGCTTTCTTT. Translating it yields CASSLEGTARNTEAFF.